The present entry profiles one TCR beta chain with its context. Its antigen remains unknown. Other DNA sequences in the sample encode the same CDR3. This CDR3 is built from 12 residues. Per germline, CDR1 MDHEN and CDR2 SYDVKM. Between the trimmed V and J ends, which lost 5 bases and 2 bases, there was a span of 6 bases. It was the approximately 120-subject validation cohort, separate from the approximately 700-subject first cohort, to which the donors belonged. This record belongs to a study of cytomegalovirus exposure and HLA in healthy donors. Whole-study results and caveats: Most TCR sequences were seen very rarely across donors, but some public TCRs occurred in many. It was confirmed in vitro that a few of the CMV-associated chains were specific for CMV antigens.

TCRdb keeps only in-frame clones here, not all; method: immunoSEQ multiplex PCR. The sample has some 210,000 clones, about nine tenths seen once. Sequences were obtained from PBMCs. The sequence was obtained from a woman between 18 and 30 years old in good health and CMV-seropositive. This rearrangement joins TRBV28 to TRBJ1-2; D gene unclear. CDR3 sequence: CASSPSNYGYTF. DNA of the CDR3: TGTGCCAGCAGTCCGTCCAACTATGGCTACACCTTC.